This T cell receptor (beta chain) was sequenced for a study of monozygotic twins with inflammatory bowel disease. The RNA usage for each TCR library was around 3.5 ug of total RNA. TCRdb reanalyzed the 5' RACE reads, giving one entry per CDR3 protein sequence and no DNA. This sample contains fewer than 550,000 distinct CDR3 sequences. Blood samples measuring less than 3 ml were taken per donor. Whole blood that had not undergone T cell sorting provided the isolated total RNA. Study-wide points: Healthy co-twins showed greater TCRbeta diversity (inverse Simpson) than IBD patients.

On this clonotype: Its matching antigen is unknown.

What was sequenced was blood. The receptor's source is a human donor with ulcerative colitis or Crohn's disease, or a healthy co-twin of an affected twin (not recorded which).

CDR3 region: CASSQNSPLHF. V gene TRBV3-1 combines with J gene TRBJ1-6. Looked up from germline, CDR1 is LGHDT and CDR2 is YNNKEL (reference sequence). This CDR3 has 11 amino acids.